This record covers a single TCR beta chain. The data originate from a study of shared clonotypes between healthy human individuals. Selected positively for CCR7 and CD45RO-negative, naive CD8 cells excluded terminally differentiated effector memory CD45RA+ cells. All of the donors resided in Nashville, Tennessee, and each was a Caucasian adult. The CDR3 length is 18 residues. V shed 2 bases and J 2 bases; nucleotides not matched to a gene: 9. Germline V gives CDR1 LGHNA, CDR2 YNFKEQ. The assay was run at deep level. Produced via immunoSEQ multiplex PCR; TCRdb's table is partial and in-frame only. The data show millions of clones, about 92% seen once.

Source material: naive CD8+ T cells from PBMCs. The chain uses TRBV4-2 and TRBJ2-3; 11 nucleotides agree with TRBD2. The TCR originated in a man aged 18 to 30 in good health. Some clones in this sample may be carry-over from other donors' samples. CDR3 loop: CASSQTLLLAGDTDTQYF. CDR3 in DNA: TGTGCCAGCAGCCAAACCCTTCTACTAGCGGGGGACACAGATACGCAGTATTTT.